What follows are 5 T cell receptor beta chains derived from one specimen sequenced in a study of shared T cell receptors in the human thymus. Method: immunoSEQ multiplex PCR; TCRdb's copy keeps in-frame clones and lacks some. The sample lists about 660,000 clones; more than 75% were seen once. A further study also used this sample, focusing on human thymus T cells.

The material sequenced was thymocytes. These receptors came from a boy in the first two years of life with a congenital heart defect.

This clone was seen a single time. This rearrangement joins TRBV12-5 to TRBJ1-1; 9 positions match TRBD1. This CDR3 is 13 amino acids long. J gave up 5 bases and V 7 bases, and 5 bases lay outside the gene matches. Germline-derived CDR1 and CDR2 are LGHNT and FRNRAP. CDR3 protein: CASAPTGGTEAFF. Written as DNA, the CDR3 is TGTGCTAGTGCCCCGACAGGGGGGACTGAAGCTTTCTTT.

The chain is built from TRBV29-1 and TRBJ1-2; D possibly corresponds to TRBD1 (6 bases). Germline V gene lookup returns CDR1 SQVTM and CDR2 ANQGSEA. The CDR3 is 12 residues long. V gave up 4 bases and J gave up 5 bases, with 11 bases separating them. CDR3 DNA sequence: TGCAGCGTTGGTAAGGGGGTGTATGGCTACACCTTC. Protein product: CSVGKGVYGYTF.

This clone is a singleton in its sample. This chain links TRBV27 with TRBJ2-1; TRBD1 is a possible D gene (6 bases). The V gene's germline CDR1 is MNHEY and CDR2 SMNVEV (reference sequence). The V end was cut by 3 bases, the J end by 13 bases, with 22 bases between. The CDR3 is 15 amino acids. The chain's CDR3 is CASSLGAKYNESQFF. DNA for the CDR3: TGTGCCAGCAGTTTGGGGGCTAAATACAATGAGAGCCAGTTCTTC.

The chain links TRBV19 to TRBJ1-1, with TRBD1 as a possible D gene (6 bases). The CDR3 is 12 residues long. Germline V gives CDR1 LNHDA, CDR2 SQIVND (reference sequence). Deletions cut 5 bases from V and 9 bases from J, with 13 bases between. CDR3 sequence: CASSPRTDKAFF. CDR3 coding DNA: TGTGCCAGTAGTCCCAGGACAGATAAAGCTTTCTTT.

This sequence joins TRBV7-9 and TRBJ1-1; TRBD1 matches 8 bases. The J segment lost 2 bases and the V segment lost 3 bases, leaving 11 bases of the junction unmatched. CDR3 length equals 17 residues. Germline CDR1 reads SEHNR; CDR2 reads FQNEAQ (reference sequence). CDR3 coding DNA: TGTGCCAGCAGCTTCCCGGGACAGGATAAAGGTAACACTGAAGCTTTCTTT. Its translation is CASSFPGQDKGNTEAFF.